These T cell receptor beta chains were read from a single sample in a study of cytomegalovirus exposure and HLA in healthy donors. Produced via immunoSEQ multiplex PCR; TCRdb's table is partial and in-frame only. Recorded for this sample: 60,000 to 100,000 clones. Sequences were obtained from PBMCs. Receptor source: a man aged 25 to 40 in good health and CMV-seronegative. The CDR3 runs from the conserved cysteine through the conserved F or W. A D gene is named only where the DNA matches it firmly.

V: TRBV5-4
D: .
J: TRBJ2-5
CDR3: CASRLEGGAQTQYF
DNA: TGTGCCAGCAGACTGGAGGGGGGGGCACAGACCCAGTACTTC

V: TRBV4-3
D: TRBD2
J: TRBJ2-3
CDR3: CASSPRGSLEGTDTQYF
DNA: TGCGCCAGCAGCCCGCGGGGGAGTCTAGAAGGCACAGATACGCAGTATTTT

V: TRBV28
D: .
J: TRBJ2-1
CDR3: CASRTYLYNEQFF
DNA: TGTGCCAGCAGGACTTACCTCTACAATGAGCAGTTCTTC

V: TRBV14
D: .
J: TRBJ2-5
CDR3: CASSQDLEETQYF
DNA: TGTGCCAGCAGCCAAGATTTAGAGGAGACCCAGTACTTC

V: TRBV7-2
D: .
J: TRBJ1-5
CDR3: CASSFAGNQPQHF
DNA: TGTGCCAGCAGCTTTGCAGGGAATCAGCCCCAGCATTTT

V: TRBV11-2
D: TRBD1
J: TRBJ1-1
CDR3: CASSWGTGKNTEAFF
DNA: TGTGCCAGCAGCTGGGGGACAGGGAAGAACACTGAAGCTTTCTTT

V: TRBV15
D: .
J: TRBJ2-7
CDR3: CATSSRRDNKPYEQYF
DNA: TGTGCCACCAGCTCTCGCCGGGACAATAAACCCTACGAGCAGTACTTC

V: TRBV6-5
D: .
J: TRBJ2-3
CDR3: CASRRYTLADTQYF
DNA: TGTGCCAGCAGGCGCTACACTCTAGCCGATACGCAGTATTTT

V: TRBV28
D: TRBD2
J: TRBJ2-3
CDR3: CASNLAGLSTDTQYF
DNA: TGTGCCAGCAACCTAGCGGGGCTTAGCACAGATACGCAGTATTTT

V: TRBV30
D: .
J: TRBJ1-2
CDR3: CAWSVRLLTRRGGSYGYTF
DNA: TGTGCCTGGAGTGTACGGCTTCTGACAAGGAGGGGGGGCTCCTATGGCTACACCTTC

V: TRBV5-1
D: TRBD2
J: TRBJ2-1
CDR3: CASSLIAGPDNEQFF
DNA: TGCGCCAGCAGCTTGATAGCGGGGCCAGACAATGAGCAGTTCTTC

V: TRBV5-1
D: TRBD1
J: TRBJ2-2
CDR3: CASSLTGAGELFF
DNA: TGCGCCAGCAGTCTGACAGGGGCCGGGGAGCTGTTTTTT

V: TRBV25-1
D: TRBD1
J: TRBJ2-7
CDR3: CASSRLLTGTEQYF
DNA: TGTGCCAGCAGTCGTCTACTGACAGGGACCGAGCAGTACTTC

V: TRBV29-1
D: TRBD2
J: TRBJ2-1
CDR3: CSVLPGLAVPEVGNEQFF
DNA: TGCAGCGTTCTCCCCGGACTAGCGGTCCCCGAGGTGGGCAATGAGCAGTTCTTC

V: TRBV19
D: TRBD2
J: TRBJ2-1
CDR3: CASRGEGGSSYNEQFF
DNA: TGTGCCAGTAGAGGGGAGGGTGGAAGCTCCTACAATGAGCAGTTCTTC

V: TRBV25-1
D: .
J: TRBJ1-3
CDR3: CASSDGRGSGNTIYF
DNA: TGTGCCAGCAGTGATGGCAGAGGCTCTGGAAACACCATATATTTT

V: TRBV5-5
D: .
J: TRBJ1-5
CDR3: CASSLGVDNTPGTLPQHF
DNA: TGTGCCAGCAGCTTGGGGGTAGACAATACCCCAGGGACACTGCCCCAGCATTTT

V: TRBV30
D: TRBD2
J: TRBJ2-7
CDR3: CAWTGPPGGFSYEQYF
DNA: TGTGCCTGGACCGGTCCACCGGGAGGGTTCTCCTACGAGCAGTACTTC

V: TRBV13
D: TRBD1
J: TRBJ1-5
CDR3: CASALADRGSPQPQHF
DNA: TGTGCCAGCGCCTTAGCGGACAGGGGGTCTCCTCAGCCCCAGCATTTT

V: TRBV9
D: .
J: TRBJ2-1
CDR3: CASSVGGSAGKRSHEQFF
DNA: TGTGCCAGCAGCGTAGGGGGAAGTGCGGGGAAACGCAGCCATGAGCAGTTCTTC

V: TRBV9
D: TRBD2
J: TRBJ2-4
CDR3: CASSAGLAERAKNIQYF
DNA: TGTGCCAGCAGCGCAGGACTAGCGGAAAGAGCCAAAAACATTCAGTACTTC

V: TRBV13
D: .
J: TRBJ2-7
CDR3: CASSLAGGGFSYEQYF
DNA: TGTGCCAGCAGCTTAGCCGGCGGGGGCTTCTCCTACGAGCAGTACTTC

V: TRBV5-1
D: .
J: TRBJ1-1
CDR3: CASSWTLNSNTEAFF
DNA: TGCGCCAGCAGCTGGACACTTAACTCGAACACTGAAGCTTTCTTT

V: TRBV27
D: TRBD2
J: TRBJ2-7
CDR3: CASSSRAGAYTRRYF
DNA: TGTGCCAGCAGTTCCCGAGCGGGAGCCTATACGAGGAGGTACTTC

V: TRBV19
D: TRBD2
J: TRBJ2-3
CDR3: CASKGREGVPADTQYF
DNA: TGTGCCAGTAAGGGCCGGGAGGGAGTCCCGGCAGATACGCAGTATTTT

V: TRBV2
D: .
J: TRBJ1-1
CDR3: CASRWGGVNTEAFF
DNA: TGTGCCAGCAGATGGGGGGGGGTGAACACTGAAGCTTTCTTT

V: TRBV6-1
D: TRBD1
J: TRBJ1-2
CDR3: CASSEPWTGAGGYTF
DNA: TGTGCCAGCAGTGAACCGTGGACAGGGGCTGGAGGCTACACCTTC

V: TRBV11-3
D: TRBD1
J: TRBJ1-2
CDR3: CASSIRDRLNTF
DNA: TGTGCCAGCAGCATCCGGGACAGGCTTAACACCTTC

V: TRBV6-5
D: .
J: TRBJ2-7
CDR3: CASTRGYEQYF
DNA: TGTGCCAGCACTAGAGGCTACGAGCAGTACTTC

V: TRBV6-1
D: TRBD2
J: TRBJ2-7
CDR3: CASSELAGAFDEQYF
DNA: TGTGCCAGCAGTGAACTAGCGGGAGCTTTTGACGAGCAGTACTTC

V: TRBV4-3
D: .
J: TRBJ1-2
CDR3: CASSQVPGTQNGYTF
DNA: TGCGCCAGCAGCCAAGTTCCGGGGACACAAAATGGCTACACCTTC